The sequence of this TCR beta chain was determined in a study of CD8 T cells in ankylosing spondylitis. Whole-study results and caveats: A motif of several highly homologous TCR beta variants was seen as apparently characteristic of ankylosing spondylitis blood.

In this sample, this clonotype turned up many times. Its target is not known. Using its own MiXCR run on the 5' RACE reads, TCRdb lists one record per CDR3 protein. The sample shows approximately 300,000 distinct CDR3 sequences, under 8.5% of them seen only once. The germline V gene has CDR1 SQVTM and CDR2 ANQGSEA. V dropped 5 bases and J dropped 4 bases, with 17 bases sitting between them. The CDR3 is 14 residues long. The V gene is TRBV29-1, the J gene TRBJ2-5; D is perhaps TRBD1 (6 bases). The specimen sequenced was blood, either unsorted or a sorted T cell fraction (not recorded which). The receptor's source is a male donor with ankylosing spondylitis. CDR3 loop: CSVLGRGTPETQYF. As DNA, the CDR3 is TGCAGCGTTCTTGGCAGGGGAACCCCAGAGACCCAGTACTTC.